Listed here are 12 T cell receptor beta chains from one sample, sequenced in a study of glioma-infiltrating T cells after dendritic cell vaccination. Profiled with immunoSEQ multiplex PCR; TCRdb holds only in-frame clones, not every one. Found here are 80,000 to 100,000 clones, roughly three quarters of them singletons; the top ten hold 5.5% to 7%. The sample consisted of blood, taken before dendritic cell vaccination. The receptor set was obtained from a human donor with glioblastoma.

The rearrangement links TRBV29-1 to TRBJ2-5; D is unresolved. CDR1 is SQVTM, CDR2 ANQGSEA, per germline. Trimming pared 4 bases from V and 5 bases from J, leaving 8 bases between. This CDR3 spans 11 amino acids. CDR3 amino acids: CSVGSAETQYF. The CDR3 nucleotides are TGCAGCGTTGGAAGCGCTGAGACCCAGTACTTC.

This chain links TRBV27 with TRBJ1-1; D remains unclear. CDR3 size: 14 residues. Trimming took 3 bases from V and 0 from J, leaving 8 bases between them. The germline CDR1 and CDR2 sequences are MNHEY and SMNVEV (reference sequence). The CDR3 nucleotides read TGTGCCAGCAGTTTCTCGGTATTGAACACTGAAGCTTTCTTT. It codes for CASSFSVLNTEAFF.

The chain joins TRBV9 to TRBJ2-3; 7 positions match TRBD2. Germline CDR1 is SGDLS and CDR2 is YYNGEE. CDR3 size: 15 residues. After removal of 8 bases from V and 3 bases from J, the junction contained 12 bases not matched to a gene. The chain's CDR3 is CASAKTSSVTDTQYF. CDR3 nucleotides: TGTGCCAGTGCCAAGACTAGCTCCGTTACAGATACGCAGTATTTT. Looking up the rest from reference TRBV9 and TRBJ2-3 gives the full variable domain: DSGVTQTPKHLITATGQRVTLRCSPRSGDLSVYWYQQSLDQGLQFLIQYYNGEERAKGNILERFSAQQFPDLHSELNLSSLELGDSALYFCASAKTSSVTDTQYFGPGTRLTVL.

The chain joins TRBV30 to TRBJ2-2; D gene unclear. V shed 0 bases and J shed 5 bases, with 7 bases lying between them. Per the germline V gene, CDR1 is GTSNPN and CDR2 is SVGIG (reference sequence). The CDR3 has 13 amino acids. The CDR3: CAWSVSLTGELFF. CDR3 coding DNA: TGTGCCTGGAGTGTAAGCCTAACCGGGGAGCTGTTTTTT.

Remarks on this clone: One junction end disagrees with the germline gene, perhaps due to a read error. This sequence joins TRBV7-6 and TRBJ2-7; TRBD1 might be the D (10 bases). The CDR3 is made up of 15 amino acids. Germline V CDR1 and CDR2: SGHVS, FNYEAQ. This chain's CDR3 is CASSLAGTGDYEQYF. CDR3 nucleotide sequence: TGTGCCAGCAGCCTAGCGGGGACAGGGGATTACGAGCAGTACTTC.

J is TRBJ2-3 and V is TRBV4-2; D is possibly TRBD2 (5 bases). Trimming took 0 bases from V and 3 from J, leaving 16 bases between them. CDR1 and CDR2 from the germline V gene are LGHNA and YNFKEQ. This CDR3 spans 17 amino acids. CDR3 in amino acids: CASSQEGSGAVTDTQYF. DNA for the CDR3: TGTGCCAGCAGCCAAGAGGGGTCAGGAGCGGTTACAGATACGCAGTATTTT.

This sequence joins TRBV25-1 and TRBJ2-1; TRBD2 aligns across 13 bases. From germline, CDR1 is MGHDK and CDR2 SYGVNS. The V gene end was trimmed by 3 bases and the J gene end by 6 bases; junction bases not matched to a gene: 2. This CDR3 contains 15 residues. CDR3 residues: CASSEGLAGFNEQFF. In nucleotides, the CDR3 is TGTGCCAGCAGTGAGGGACTAGCGGGGTTCAATGAGCAGTTCTTC. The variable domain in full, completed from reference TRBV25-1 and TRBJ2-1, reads EADIYQTPRYLVIGTGKKITLECSQTMGHDKMYWYQQDPGMELHLIHYSYGVNSTEKGDLSSESTVSRIRTEHFPLTLESARPSHTSQYLCASSEGLAGFNEQFFGPGTRLTVL.

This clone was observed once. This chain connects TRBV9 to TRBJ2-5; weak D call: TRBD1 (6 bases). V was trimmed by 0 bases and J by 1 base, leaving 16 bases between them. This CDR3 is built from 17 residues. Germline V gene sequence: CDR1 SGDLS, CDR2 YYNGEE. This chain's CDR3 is CASSVGASGAGQETQYF. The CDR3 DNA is TGTGCCAGCAGCGTAGGGGCGTCAGGGGCGGGCCAAGAGACCCAGTACTTC.

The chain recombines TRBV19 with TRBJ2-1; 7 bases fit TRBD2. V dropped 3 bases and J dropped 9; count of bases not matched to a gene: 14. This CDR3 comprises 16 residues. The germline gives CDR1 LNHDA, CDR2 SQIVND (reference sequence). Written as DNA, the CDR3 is TGTGCCAGTAGTATTAGGGTGGGAGGGAGCTCGAGTGAGCAGTTCTTC. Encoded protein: CASSIRVGGSSSEQFF.

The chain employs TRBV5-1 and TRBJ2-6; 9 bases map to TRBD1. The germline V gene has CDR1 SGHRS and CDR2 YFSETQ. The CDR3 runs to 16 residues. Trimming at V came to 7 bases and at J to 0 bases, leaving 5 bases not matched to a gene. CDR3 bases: TGCGCCAGCTACCGGGACAGGGTCTCTGGGGCCAACGTCCTGACTTTC. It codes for CASYRDRVSGANVLTF.

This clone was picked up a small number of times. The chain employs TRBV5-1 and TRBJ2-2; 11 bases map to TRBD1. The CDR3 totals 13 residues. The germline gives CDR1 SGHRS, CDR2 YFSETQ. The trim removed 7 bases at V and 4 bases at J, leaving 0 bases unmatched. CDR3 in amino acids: CASGTGGTGELFF. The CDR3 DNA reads TGCGCCAGCGGGACAGGGGGCACCGGGGAGCTGTTTTTT.

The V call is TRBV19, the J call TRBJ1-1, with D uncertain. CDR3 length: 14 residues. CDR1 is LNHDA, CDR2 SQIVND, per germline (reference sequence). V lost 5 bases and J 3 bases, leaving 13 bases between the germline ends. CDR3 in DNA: TGTGCCAGTAGTCTCCCAGGTCCTTACACTGAAGCTTTCTTT. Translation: CASSLPGPYTEAFF. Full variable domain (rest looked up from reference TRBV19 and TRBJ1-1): DGGITQSPKYLFRKEGQNVTLSCEQNLNHDAMYWYRQDPGQGLRLIYYSQIVNDFQKGDIAEGYSVSREKKESFPLTVTSAQKNPTAFYLCASSLPGPYTEAFFGQGTRLTVV.